Reported below is one T cell receptor (beta chain). Its antigen remains unidentified. This sample is drawn from a study of cytomegalovirus exposure and HLA in healthy donors. The wider study: Samples from HLA-typed donors yielded about 85 million unique TCRs in an early data release.

Study-wide results and caveats: Compared with the approximately 680-donor mean, an Asian-associated ancestry cluster reportedly had fewer N-insertions, according to a later analysis. Most TCR sequences proved rare, with some public TCRs found in many donors. 16,951 TCR beta sequences were associated with HLA alleles at 0.05 false discovery rate in a later analysis.

Researchers ran the PCR with 60 Vbeta and 13 Jbeta primers. Produced via immunoSEQ multiplex PCR; TCRdb's table is partial and in-frame only. The repertoire consists of over 100,000 clones, with 8.5% to 10% occurring once and the leading ten covering under 7%. Sequenced sample: PBMCs. This sequence originates from a man aged 35 to 55 in good health and CMV-seronegative.

The CDR3 sequence: CASSYLGAQETQYF. CDR3 sequence (DNA): TGTGCCAGCAGTTACTTGGGGGCCCAGGAGACCCAGTACTTC. The rearrangement uses TRBV6-6 and TRBJ2-5; D is possibly TRBD1 (6 bases). Germline loops: CDR1 MNHNY, CDR2 SVGAGI (reference sequence). V shed 1 base and J shed 5 bases, with 11 bases lying between them. This CDR3 is 14 amino acids long.